These T cell receptor beta chains were read from a single sample in a study of T cell responses to AZD1222 COVID-19 vaccine. Sequenced by immunoSEQ multiplex PCR; TCRdb stores in-frame clones only, minus some. The sample consists of about 30,000 clones, 85% to 90% of them appearing once. The specimen comprised peripheral blood, sampled on day 0 of AZD1222 vaccination. All receptors come from an adult in good health. Both conserved end residues are part of each CDR3. The D gene is left open where the match is weak. Clone size is shown for a subset of rows, as once, few, many or a class of expanded clone.

TRBJ2-7 - - 16 TRBV10-2 TGCGCCAGTATCGTGGCGAGGCTGGAGGGCCCTTACGAGCAGTACTTC CASIVARLEGPYEQYF
TRBJ2-1 TRBD1 - 18 TRBV7-9 TGTGCCAGCAGCTCACCGGGACAGGGGGCGTCCTCCTACAATGAGCAGTTCTTC CASSSPGQGASSYNEQFF
TRBJ2-5 - - 14 TRBV3-1/TRBV3-2 TGTGCCAGCAGCCAAGAGAGGGCCTCAGAGACCCAGTACTTC CASSQERASETQYF
TRBJ1-1 - - 14 TRBV27 TGTGCCAGCAGTTTTGTGGGTTCGAACACTGAAGCTTTCTTT CASSFVGSNTEAFF
TRBJ2-7 TRBD1 - 15 TRBV19 TGTGCCAGTAGTCCACGACAGGGTGGTTGGTACGAGCAGTACTTC CASSPRQGGWYEQYF
TRBJ2-1 - - 10 TRBV12-3/TRBV12-4 TGTGCCAGCAGTTTAAATGAGCAGTTCTTC CASSLNEQFF
TRBJ1-1 - - 14 TRBV27 TGTGCCAGCGCCAAGGCAAGCCTGAACACTGAAGCTTTCTTT CASAKASLNTEAFF
TRBJ2-5 TRBD2 - 13 TRBV3-1/TRBV3-2 TGTGCCAGCAGCCCCCGGGAGGGGGAGACCCAGTACTTC CASSPREGETQYF
TRBJ1-4 - - 15 TRBV7-9 TGTGCCAGCAGCGTAGGGAGCGCAACTAATGAAAAACTGTTTTTT CASSVGSATNEKLFF
TRBJ1-2 - once 13 TRBV5-4 TGTGCCAGCAGCTTGCGGGGACCGGGAGGCTACACCTTC CASSLRGPGGYTF
TRBJ2-2 - - 13 TRBV19 TGTGCCAGTAGCATACGCCGGACCGGGGAGCTGTTTTTT CASSIRRTGELFF
TRBJ1-2 TRBD1 - 14 TRBV6-6 TGTGCCAGCAGTTTCAACAGGGGGGATGGTGGCTACACCTTC CASSFNRGDGGYTF
TRBJ1-1 - - 15 TRBV6-2/TRBV6-3 TGTGCCAGCAGCAAACTTCAGGGCTTCTACACTGAAGCTTTCTTT CASSKLQGFYTEAFF
TRBJ2-2 - - 17 TRBV6-2/TRBV6-3 TGTGCCAGCACCCCCGGAAGGGGCAAAACGAACACCGGGGAGCTGTTTTTT CASTPGRGKTNTGELFF
TRBJ2-3 - - 13 TRBV2 TGTGCCAGCAGTGACGAGAACCGGGCCGTTCCGTATTTT CASSDENRAVPYF
TRBJ2-5 - few 14 TRBV19 TGTGCCAGTAGTATGAGTTTGGGCCGAGAGACCCAGTACTTC CASSMSLGRETQYF